This is a list of T cell receptor beta chains from one sample in a study of T cell responses to AZD1222 COVID-19 vaccine. Assay: immunoSEQ multiplex PCR; the TCRdb copy retains only in-frame clones and omits some. This sample yields 75,000 to 85,000 clones, of which 60% to 85% are seen a single time; approximately 25% belongs to the top ten. Sequenced here: peripheral blood, sampled 28 days after the second dose of the MenACWY control vaccine. These TCRs come from an adult who received the MenACWY meningococcal vaccine as a control. CDR3s include the opening cysteine and the closing phenylalanine or tryptophan. The order of the fields is V gene, CDR3 length, clone size, J gene, D gene, CDR3 DNA, CDR3 protein. D genes are given only for firm matches. Rows give clone size only sometimes, using once, few, many, or a class for an expanded clone.

V gene: TRBV7-9
CDR3 length: 15
clone size: few
J gene: TRBJ2-3
D gene: .
CDR3 DNA: TGTGCCAGCAGCTTCGTGGCTCCTCGCACAGATACGCAGTATTTT
CDR3 protein: CASSFVAPRTDTQYF

V gene: TRBV21-1
CDR3 length: 13
clone size: once
J gene: TRBJ2-3
D gene: .
CDR3 DNA: TGTGCCAGCACCCTTAGTGGGGCTAGTGTGAAGTATTTT
CDR3 protein: CASTLSGASVKYF

V gene: TRBV27
CDR3 length: 15
clone size: .
J gene: TRBJ1-6
D gene: .
CDR3 DNA: TGTGCCAGCACCCAACAGGGTAGGAGCAGTTCACCCCTCCACTTT
CDR3 protein: CASTQQGRSSSPLHF

V gene: TRBV24-1
CDR3 length: 14
clone size: few
J gene: TRBJ2-3
D gene: TRBD1
CDR3 DNA: TGTGCCACCCGAGGGACAGGGGGCACAGATACGCAGTATTTT
CDR3 protein: CATRGTGGTDTQYF

V gene: TRBV5-8
CDR3 length: 15
clone size: .
J gene: TRBJ1-2
D gene: .
CDR3 DNA: TGTGCCAGCAGGTTAGACAGGAGATGGTATAGTGGCTACACCTTC
CDR3 protein: CASRLDRRWYSGYTF

V gene: TRBV5-5
CDR3 length: 15
clone size: .
J gene: TRBJ2-1
D gene: TRBD1
CDR3 DNA: TGTGCCAGCAGCTTTACGGGACAGGAGGGTAATGAGCAGTTCTTC
CDR3 protein: CASSFTGQEGNEQFF

V gene: TRBV5-1
CDR3 length: 14
clone size: .
J gene: TRBJ1-1
D gene: .
CDR3 DNA: TGCGCCAGCAGCTTGGGTACACGGATCACTGAAGCTTTCTTT
CDR3 protein: CASSLGTRITEAFF

V gene: TRBV2
CDR3 length: 13
clone size: .
J gene: TRBJ1-1
D gene: .
CDR3 DNA: TGTGCCAGCAGTGGAAGGGACAACACTGAAGCTTTCTTT
CDR3 protein: CASSGRDNTEAFF

V gene: TRBV28
CDR3 length: 15
clone size: .
J gene: TRBJ2-3
D gene: .
CDR3 DNA: TGTGCCAGCAGCCTAAGACTAGTACGTACAGATACGCAGTATTTT
CDR3 protein: CASSLRLVRTDTQYF

V gene: TRBV4-3
CDR3 length: 15
clone size: once
J gene: TRBJ1-6
D gene: .
CDR3 DNA: TGCGCCAGCAGCCAAGAATGGGCAGGGGATTCACCCCTCCACTTT
CDR3 protein: CASSQEWAGDSPLHF

V gene: TRBV19
CDR3 length: 16
clone size: .
J gene: TRBJ1-5
D gene: .
CDR3 DNA: TGTGCCAGTAGCAGGACCCGGGTGTTGGAATCGTACCCCCAGCATTTT
CDR3 protein: CASSRTRVLESYPQHF

V gene: TRBV9
CDR3 length: 16
clone size: few
J gene: TRBJ2-1
D gene: .
CDR3 DNA: TGTGCCAGCAGCCCATTCTTGAGGCCCGACTACAATGAGCAGTTCTTC
CDR3 protein: CASSPFLRPDYNEQFF

V gene: TRBV5-4
CDR3 length: 15
clone size: .
J gene: TRBJ1-6
D gene: .
CDR3 DNA: TGTGCCAGCAGCTTCGGTCCAGGATCGGATTCACCCCTCCACTTT
CDR3 protein: CASSFGPGSDSPLHF

V gene: TRBV6-5
CDR3 length: 14
clone size: .
J gene: TRBJ1-6
D gene: .
CDR3 DNA: TGTGCCAGCATTGGACAGCCCTATAATTCACCCCTCCACTTT
CDR3 protein: CASIGQPYNSPLHF

V gene: TRBV4-3
CDR3 length: 13
clone size: .
J gene: TRBJ1-1
D gene: .
CDR3 DNA: TGCGCCAGCAGCCAAGACCTTAACAGGGAAGCTTTCTTT
CDR3 protein: CASSQDLNREAFF

V gene: TRBV4-2
CDR3 length: 15
clone size: .
J gene: TRBJ1-3
D gene: .
CDR3 DNA: TGTGCCAGCAGCCCGGGCTCATCCTCTGGAAACACCATATATTTT
CDR3 protein: CASSPGSSSGNTIYF

V gene: TRBV11-1
CDR3 length: 13
clone size: .
J gene: TRBJ2-3
D gene: .
CDR3 DNA: TGTGCCACCGGAAGAGGGTTCACAGATACGCAGTATTTT
CDR3 protein: CATGRGFTDTQYF